This T cell receptor (beta chain) was captured by sequencing in a study of blood T cell repertoires in COVID-19. Study in general: Italy, Spain and the United States were the sources of the convalescent and acute COVID-19 samples. From T cells, B-cell-depleted T cells, or PBMCs came the material, which was cDNA or gDNA.

Authors' methods: Estimated nucleated cell counts came from reference gene primer amplification. Sequencing was performed with immunoSEQ multiplex PCR; in TCRdb, only in-frame clones are kept and a portion is missing. The DNA was the basis for D and trimming; V, J and clone size are from that table. The sample holds 200,000 or so clones; around 87% are singletons and the top ten take around 3.1%. The source is a man aged 55 to 70 with acute or convalescent COVID-19. Sequenced input: peripheral blood.

DNA for the CDR3: TGTGCCAGCAGTCTGAAGTGGGCAGACTACAATGAGCAGTTCTTC. It is translated as CASSLKWADYNEQFF. The chain is built from TRBV2 and TRBJ2-1; no firm D call. The CDR3 runs 15 residues. V was trimmed by 5 bases and J by 3 bases, leaving 14 bases between them. Germline CDR1 and CDR2: SNHLY and FYNNEI.